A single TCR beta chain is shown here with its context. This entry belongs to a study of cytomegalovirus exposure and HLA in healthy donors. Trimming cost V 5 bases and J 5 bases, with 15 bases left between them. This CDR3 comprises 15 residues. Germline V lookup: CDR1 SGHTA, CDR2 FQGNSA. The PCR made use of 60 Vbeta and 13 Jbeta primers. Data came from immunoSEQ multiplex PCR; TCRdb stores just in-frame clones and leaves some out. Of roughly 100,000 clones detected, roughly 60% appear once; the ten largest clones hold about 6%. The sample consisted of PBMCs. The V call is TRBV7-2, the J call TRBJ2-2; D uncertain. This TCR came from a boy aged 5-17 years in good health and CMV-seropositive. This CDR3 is CASSPEYGWTGELFF. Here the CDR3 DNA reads TGTGCCAGCAGCCCCGAGTACGGGTGGACCGGGGAGCTGTTTTTT.